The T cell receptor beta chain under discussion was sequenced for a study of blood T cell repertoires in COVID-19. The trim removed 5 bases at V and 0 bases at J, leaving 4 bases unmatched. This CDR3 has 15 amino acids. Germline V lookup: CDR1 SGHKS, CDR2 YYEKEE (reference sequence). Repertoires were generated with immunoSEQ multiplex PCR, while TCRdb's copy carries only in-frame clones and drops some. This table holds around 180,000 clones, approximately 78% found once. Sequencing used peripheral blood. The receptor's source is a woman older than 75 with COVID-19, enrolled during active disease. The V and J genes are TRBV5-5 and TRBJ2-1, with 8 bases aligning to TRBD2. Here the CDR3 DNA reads TGTGCCAGCAGAGGCGGGGGGAGCTCCTACAATGAGCAGTTCTTC. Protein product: CASRGGGSSYNEQFF.